These T cell receptor beta chains were read from a single sample in a study of T cell responses to AZD1222 COVID-19 vaccine. Assay: immunoSEQ multiplex PCR; the TCRdb copy retains only in-frame clones and omits some. The table lists tens of thousands of clones, around nine tenths of them singletons. Material: peripheral blood, obtained 28 days after the second AZD1222 dose. These receptors all stem from an adult who received the AZD1222 COVID-19 vaccine. The CDR3 runs from the conserved cysteine through the conserved F or W. A D gene is named only where the DNA matches it firmly. The size field is filled for only some rows; it gives once, few, many or a size class.

>TRBJ1-2|15|TRBV6-2/TRBV6-3|TRBD1|once
TGTGCCAGCAGTTACTTCATATCCGGGACAGCGGGCTACACCTTC
CASSYFISGTAGYTF
>TRBJ2-1|14|TRBV24-1|NA|NA
TGTGCCACCAGTGACCCCGGGGGAAGCAATGAGCAGTTCTTC
CATSDPGGSNEQFF
>TRBJ1-2|15|TRBV4-3|TRBD1|NA
TGCGCCAGCAGCCAAGATTCAGGGGGCGGTTTTGGCTACACCTTC
CASSQDSGGGFGYTF
>TRBJ1-2|14|TRBV28|NA|NA
TGTGCCAGCAGTGGGACAAACTCTAACTATGGCTACACCTTC
CASSGTNSNYGYTF
>TRBJ1-1|12|TRBV7-2|NA|NA
TGTGCCAGCAGCAATACACTCGCTGAAGCTTTCTTT
CASSNTLAEAFF
>TRBJ1-2|13|TRBV7-2|NA|NA
TGTGCCAGCAGCTTCTCTAGTAACTATGGCTACACCTTC
CASSFSSNYGYTF
>TRBJ2-7|15|TRBV6-5|TRBD2|few
TGTGCCAGCAGTTTATCCCTAGCGGGGGGCTACGAGCAGTACTTC
CASSLSLAGGYEQYF
>TRBJ2-3|17|TRBV5-6|NA|NA
TGTGCCAGCACGAATGACCGCCCCAGAACCAGCACAGATACGCAGTATTTT
CASTNDRPRTSTDTQYF
>TRBJ1-2|15|TRBV5-1|TRBD1|NA
TGCGCCAGCAGCCAGCAGGGGGTGGGTGGCTATGGCTACACCTTC
CASSQQGVGGYGYTF
>TRBJ2-2|16|TRBV5-4|TRBD1|NA
TGTGCCAGCAGTCAAAAGGACAGGGGCGGGACCGGGGAGCTGTTTTTT
CASSQKDRGGTGELFF
>TRBJ2-6|13|TRBV6-5|NA|NA
TGTGCCAGCTGGGTCTCTGGGGCCAACGTCCTGACTTTC
CASWVSGANVLTF
>TRBJ1-5|16|TRBV15|NA|NA
TGTGCCACCAGCAGAGCGAGGGGTTCCAGCAATCAGCCCCAGCATTTT
CATSRARGSSNQPQHF
>TRBJ1-4|15|TRBV5-6|NA|NA
TGTGCCAGCAGCGACCTGACAGGCAGGGGTGAAAAACTGTTTTTT
CASSDLTGRGEKLFF
>TRBJ2-7|15|TRBV3-1/TRBV3-2|NA|once
TGTGCCAGCAGCTCACAGGGAGAGGGGGTCTACGAGCAGTACTTC
CASSSQGEGVYEQYF
>TRBJ1-6|11|TRBV28|NA|NA
TGTGCCAGCAGCAGCAATTCACCCCTCCACTTT
CASSSNSPLHF
>TRBJ1-2|13|TRBV5-1|NA|NA
TGCGCCAGCCGACCCTCGGACGGCTATGGCTACACCTTC
CASRPSDGYGYTF
>TRBJ1-2|14|TRBV10-3|NA|NA
TGTGCCATCGGCGATCCCCCGGGGGACTATGGCTACACCTTC
CAIGDPPGDYGYTF
>TRBJ2-2|14|TRBV29-1|NA|once
TGCAGCACCTACGCAGGGACGGACACCGGGGAGCTGTTTTTT
CSTYAGTDTGELFF
>TRBJ2-7|12|TRBV29-1|TRBD1|few
TGCAGCGCGGGACAGGGGATTTACGAGCAGTACTTC
CSAGQGIYEQYF
>TRBJ2-7|13|TRBV9|NA|few
TGTGCCAGCAGCTTCTCCCCCTCAGGCGAGCAGTACTTC
CASSFSPSGEQYF
>TRBJ2-7|17|TRBV7-8|TRBD1|NA
TGTGCCAGCAGCTTAGACCAGCGGACAGGGAATTCCTACGAGCAGTACTTC
CASSLDQRTGNSYEQYF
>TRBJ1-5|16|TRBV5-4|NA|NA
TGTGCCAGCAGCTTGTATGACGCGGGAAGCAATCAGCCCCAGCATTTT
CASSLYDAGSNQPQHF
>TRBJ1-5|15|TRBV6-5|NA|few
TGTGCCAGCAGGCCCAGGGGTTATAGCAATCAGCCCCAGCATTTT
CASRPRGYSNQPQHF
>TRBJ1-2|16|TRBV5-5|NA|NA
TGTGCCAGCAGCCCCCTACACTCCGGGGGTAACTATGGCTACACCTTC
CASSPLHSGGNYGYTF
>TRBJ2-3|17|TRBV2|TRBD2|NA
TGTGCCAGCAGTGTCTCTAGCGGGGGGGCGAGCACAGATACGCAGTATTTT
CASSVSSGGASTDTQYF
>TRBJ2-1|15|TRBV6-5|NA|NA
TGTGCCAGCAGTACCCCTAAACTAGGTGCCAATGAGCAGTTCTTC
CASSTPKLGANEQFF
>TRBJ2-1|16|TRBV10-2|TRBD2|NA
TGCGCCAGCAGTGAGTCCGGGACTAGCGGGGAGGATGAGCAGTTCTTC
CASSESGTSGEDEQFF
>TRBJ2-5|15|TRBV7-2|TRBD1|NA
TGTGCCAGCAGCCTCGGGACAGGGGTGAGGGAGACCCAGTACTTC
CASSLGTGVRETQYF
>TRBJ2-1|16|TRBV18|TRBD1|few
TGTGCCAGCTCACCAAAACAGGGGGGAATCTACAATGAGCAGTTCTTC
CASSPKQGGIYNEQFF
>TRBJ2-3|13|TRBV5-8|NA|NA
TGTGCCAGCAGCCCTCGCCGTGGAGATACGCAGTATTTT
CASSPRRGDTQYF
>TRBJ1-5|16|TRBV6-4|NA|NA
TGTGCCAGCAGTGCCGCCCAACGCGATGGTTGGCAGCCCCAGCATTTT
CASSAAQRDGWQPQHF
>TRBJ2-7|19|TRBV4-3|TRBD2|once
TGCGCCAGCTTTCCCACGGGGACTAGCGGGGGGAAATACTCCTACGAGCAGTACTTC
CASFPTGTSGGKYSYEQYF
>TRBJ2-1|15|TRBV4-1|NA|once
TGCGCCAGCAGCCAAGAGGGCAGGGGAGGGAATGAGCAGTTCTTC
CASSQEGRGGNEQFF
>TRBJ1-4|15|TRBV4-3|NA|NA
TGCGCCAGCAGGCCCGTTGGGGGGCCAGAAGAAAAACTGTTTTTT
CASRPVGGPEEKLFF
>TRBJ1-3|17|TRBV4-1|TRBD1|NA
TGCGCCAGCAGCCAAGAAGCCTCAGGGGGCAGTGGAAACACCATATATTTT
CASSQEASGGSGNTIYF
>TRBJ2-5|14|TRBV7-2|TRBD2|NA
TGTGCCAGCAGCCTCCAGCGGGGCCAAGAGACCCAGTACTTC
CASSLQRGQETQYF
>TRBJ1-2|16|TRBV19|NA|NA
TGTGCCAGTAGCGAACATCCGGGACACCCAAACTATGGCTACACCTTC
CASSEHPGHPNYGYTF
>TRBJ2-7|16|TRBV10-2|TRBD2|few
TGCGCCAGCAGTGAGCTAGCGGGTCTCAGCTCCTACGAGCAGTACTTC
CASSELAGLSSYEQYF
>TRBJ1-5|15|TRBV6-5|NA|NA
TGTGCCAGCAGTTACTCTCGCGGTCCCCCTCAGCCCCAGCATTTT
CASSYSRGPPQPQHF
>TRBJ2-1|14|TRBV18|TRBD1|once
TGTGCCAGCTCACCACGACAGGGGGTTAATGAGCAGTTCTTC
CASSPRQGVNEQFF
>TRBJ1-1|14|TRBV14|NA|NA
TGTGCCAGCAGGCCTCGTGGGATGAACACTGAAGCTTTCTTT
CASRPRGMNTEAFF
>TRBJ2-1|14|TRBV19|NA|NA
TGTGCCAGTAGTCGGGCCAGGGGCAATAGTGAGCAGTTCTTC
CASSRARGNSEQFF
>TRBJ2-7|15|TRBV9|TRBD1|NA
TGTGCCAGCAGCCCCAGGGACAGAGAGTTTTACGAGCAGTACTTC
CASSPRDREFYEQYF
>TRBJ1-2|13|TRBV3-1/TRBV3-2|TRBD1|NA
TGTGCCAGCACCGGGACAGGGGGCGATGGCTACACCTTC
CASTGTGGDGYTF
>TRBJ2-1|15|TRBV4-2|NA|NA
TGTGCCAGCAGCCAAGATATCTGGGGGGACAATGAGCAGTTCTTC
CASSQDIWGDNEQFF
>TRBJ1-2|13|TRBV12-3/TRBV12-4|NA|NA
TGTGCCAGCAGTTTGTCCGGGACGCATGGCTACACCTTC
CASSLSGTHGYTF
>TRBJ2-7|12|TRBV7-8|NA|NA
TGTGCCAGCAGCCTGCCCGCATACGAGCAGTACTTC
CASSLPAYEQYF
>TRBJ1-1|14|TRBV5-1|NA|NA
TGCGCCAGCAGCTTGTATCCAGTATTAACTGAAGCTTTCTTT
CASSLYPVLTEAFF
>TRBJ1-5|13|TRBV19|NA|NA
TGTGCCAGTAGTCGGGCCTCCAATCAGCCCCAGCATTTT
CASSRASNQPQHF
>TRBJ1-5|16|TRBV6-2/TRBV6-3|NA|few
TGTGCCAGCAGTTACAACCCACGGACACTCAATCAGCCCCAGCATTTT
CASSYNPRTLNQPQHF
>TRBJ1-5|15|TRBV25-1|NA|NA
TGTGCCAGCAGTGAAGGAGGTATCGGGCATCAGCCCCAGCATTTT
CASSEGGIGHQPQHF
>TRBJ2-7|15|TRBV7-3|TRBD2|NA
TGTGCCAGCAGCTTAGCTAGCGGGGGGGCCTACGAGCAGTACTTC
CASSLASGGAYEQYF
>TRBJ1-5|14|TRBV6-5|TRBD1|few
TGTGCCAGCAGGAGGACAGGGCGCAATCAGCCCCAGCATTTT
CASRRTGRNQPQHF
>TRBJ2-7|15|TRBV27|NA|NA
TGTGCCAGCAGTTTCAGAACGGAGGGATCCTACGAGCAGTACTTC
CASSFRTEGSYEQYF
>TRBJ1-1|15|TRBV7-2|NA|NA
TGTGCCAGCAGCTCGGGACGGGTTAAAAACACTGAAGCTTTCTTT
CASSSGRVKNTEAFF
>TRBJ1-5|12|TRBV30|NA|NA
TGTGCCTGGAGTCGGAGCAATCAGCCCCAGCATTTT
CAWSRSNQPQHF
>TRBJ2-1|12|TRBV5-1|NA|NA
TGCGCCAGCAGCAAGATATCGAATGAGCAGTTCTTC
CASSKISNEQFF